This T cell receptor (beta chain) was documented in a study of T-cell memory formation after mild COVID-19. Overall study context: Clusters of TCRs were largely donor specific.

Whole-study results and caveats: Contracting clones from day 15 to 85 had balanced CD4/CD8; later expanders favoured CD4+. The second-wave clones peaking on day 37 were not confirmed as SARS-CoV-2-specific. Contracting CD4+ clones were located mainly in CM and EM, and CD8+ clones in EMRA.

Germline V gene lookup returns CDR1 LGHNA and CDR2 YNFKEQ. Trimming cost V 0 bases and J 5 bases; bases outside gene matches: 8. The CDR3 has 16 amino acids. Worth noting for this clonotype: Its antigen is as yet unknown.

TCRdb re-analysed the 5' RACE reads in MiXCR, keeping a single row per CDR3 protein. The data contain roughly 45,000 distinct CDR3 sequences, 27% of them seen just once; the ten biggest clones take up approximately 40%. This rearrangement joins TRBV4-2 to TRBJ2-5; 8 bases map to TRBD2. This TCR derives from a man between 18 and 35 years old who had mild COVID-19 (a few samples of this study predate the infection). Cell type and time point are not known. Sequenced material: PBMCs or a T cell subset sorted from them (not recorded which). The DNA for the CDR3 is TGTGCCAGCAGCCAAGACCCCGGGGGGGCAAGGGAGACCCAGTACTTC. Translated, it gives CASSQDPGGARETQYF.